The following is a T cell receptor (beta chain) sequence with its context. Its antigen is unidentified. The data were produced by immunoSEQ multiplex PCR, yet TCRdb's version contains in-frame clones alone and is incomplete. Of about 130,000 clones in the sample, around 90% were seen once. The data originate from a study of cytomegalovirus exposure and HLA in healthy donors. Overall study results and limits: The authors enumerated 150 to 200 TCR beta chains as linked to cytomegalovirus. The tendency of first-cohort TCR clusters to co-occur in the roughly 130 validation repertoires emerged from a later analysis. Cytomegalovirus status was reportedly diagnosed by the classifier with high specificity and sensitivity.

The V gene's germline CDR1 is SSHAT and CDR2 FNYEAQ (reference sequence). The CDR3 extends over 14 amino acids. Trimming left V 2 bases short and J 5 bases short, with 12 bases between. This TCR came from a woman aged 25 to 39 in good health and CMV-seropositive. The J gene is TRBJ2-5, the V gene TRBV7-7; D remains unclear. Material: PBMCs. CDR3 DNA: TGTGCCAGCAGCTTACGCCCAGGATTGGAGACCCAGTACTTC. It yields the protein CASSLRPGLETQYF. The variable domain in full, completed from reference TRBV7-7 and TRBJ2-5, reads GAGVSQSPRYKVTKRGQDVTLRCDPISSHATLYWYQQALGQGPEFLTYFNYEAQPDKSGLPSDRFSAERPEGSISTLTIQRTEQRDSAMYRCASSLRPGLETQYFGPGTRLLVL.